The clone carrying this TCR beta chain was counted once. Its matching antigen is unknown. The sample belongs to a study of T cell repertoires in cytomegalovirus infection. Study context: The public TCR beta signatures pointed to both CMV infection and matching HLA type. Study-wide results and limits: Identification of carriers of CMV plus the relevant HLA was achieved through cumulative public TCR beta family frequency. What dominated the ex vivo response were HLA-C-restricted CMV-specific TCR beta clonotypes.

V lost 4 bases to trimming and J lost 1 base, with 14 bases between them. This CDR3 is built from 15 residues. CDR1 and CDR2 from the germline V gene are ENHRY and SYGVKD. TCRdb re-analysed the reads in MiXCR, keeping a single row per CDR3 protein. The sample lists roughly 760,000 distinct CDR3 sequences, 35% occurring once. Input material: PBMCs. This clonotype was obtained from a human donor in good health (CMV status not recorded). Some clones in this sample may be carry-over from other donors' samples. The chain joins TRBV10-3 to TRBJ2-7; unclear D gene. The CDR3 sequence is CAISGFLEGSYEQYF. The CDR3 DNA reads TGTGCCATCAGTGGCTTCCTGGAAGGGTCCTACGAGCAGTACTTC.